This T cell receptor (beta chain) emerged from a study of cytomegalovirus exposure and HLA in healthy donors. About the research overall: The 120 validation repertoires matched the 600 to 700 first-cohort repertoires in platform, a later analysis reported.

TCRdb keeps only in-frame clones here, not all; method: immunoSEQ multiplex PCR. The sample has about 120,000 clones, about nine tenths seen once; the top ten hold about 4%. This clone is a singleton in its sample. Sequencing was performed on PBMCs. This TCR came from a man between 18 and 35 years old in good health and CMV-seropositive.

The DNA for the CDR3 is TGCGCCAGCAGCCGGACAGGGAACAATGAGCAGTTCTTC. Translating gives CASSRTGNNEQFF. V gene TRBV4-1 combines with J gene TRBJ2-1; TRBD1 aligns across 8 bases. This CDR3 region has 13 residues. CDR1 MGHRA and CDR2 YSYEKL come from the germline V gene. Trimming cost V 4 bases and J 5 bases; bases outside gene matches: 1.